The 29 T cell receptor beta chains in this list originate from one sample, sequenced in a study of T cells in Graves' hyperthyroidism and ophthalmopathy. Authors of the study amplified TCR beta CDR3 regions from RNA transcripts. First-round RT-PCR targeting the TCR CDR3 was performed with the HTBI primer set. In TCRdb, the multiplex PCR reads were re-called with MiXCR into one record per CDR3 protein. The table has about 210,000 distinct CDR3 sequences, about 17% seen once; the top ten hold roughly 44%. Material: blood. These receptors were collected from a man aged 40-49 years with Graves' hyperthyroidism.

This clonotype was recorded at least ten times. The gene calls are TRBV19 and TRBJ1-5; D is unresolved. The CDR3 contains 15 residues. The germline gives CDR1 LNHDA, CDR2 SQIVND (reference sequence). The germline V and J ends were trimmed by 4 bases and 0 bases, with 10 bases remaining between them. DNA of the CDR3: TGTGCCAGTAGTACCACGGACGGTAGCAATCAGCCCCAGCATTTT. The encoded protein is CASSTTDGSNQPQHF.

This clonotype was seen a handful of times. J is TRBJ2-2 and V is TRBV9, with 11 bases fitting TRBD2. V trimming: 4 bases; J trimming: 0 bases; junction bases outside the gene matches: 2. The CDR3 runs 16 residues. CDR1 and CDR2 (germline): SGDLS, YYNGEE. The CDR3 DNA reads as TGTGCCAGCAGCCCTAGCGGGGGGACGAACACCGGGGAGCTGTTTTTT. The encoded protein is CASSPSGGTNTGELFF.

The chain joins TRBV6-1 to TRBJ2-3; D possibly corresponds to TRBD1 (5 bases). CDR3 size: 17 residues. Germline-derived CDR1 and CDR2 are MNHNS and SASEGT. V lost 2 bases and J lost 3, with 18 bases in between. The CDR3 DNA reads TGTGCCAGCAGTGAACCGCGGCGGCAGGGAAGAACAGATACGCAGTATTTT. This sequence encodes CASSEPRRQGRTDTQYF.

This clonotype was recorded many times. J is TRBJ1-3 and V is TRBV7-9; TRBD1 is a possible D gene (5 bases). There are 14 residues in the CDR3. Deletions cut 5 bases from V and 0 bases from J, with 8 bases between. Germline lookup yields CDR1 SEHNR and CDR2 FQNEAQ (reference sequence). CDR3 in DNA: TGTGCCAGCAGCGCAGGACACTCTGGAAACACCATATATTTT. It codes for CASSAGHSGNTIYF.

This clonotype was seen at least ten times. The V call is TRBV7-2, the J call TRBJ2-2, with D uncertain. With 2 bases removed from V and 1 base from J, the gap between germline ends came to 8 bases. This CDR3 is 15 amino acids long. Germline CDR1 is SGHTA and CDR2 is FQGNSA. The CDR3 protein is CASSLRSGNTGELFF. As DNA, the CDR3 is TGTGCCAGCAGCTTAAGGTCTGGGAACACCGGGGAGCTGTTTTTT.

This clonotype was recorded many times. This chain links TRBV7-9 with TRBJ2-3; possible D gene TRBD1, 7 bases. CDR3 length: 17 amino acids. Trimming pared 5 bases from V and 1 base from J, leaving 19 bases between. Germline assignment: CDR1 SEHNR and CDR2 FQNEAQ (reference sequence). The CDR3 sequence is CASSPRGTVIGTDTQYF. The CDR3 DNA is TGTGCCAGCAGCCCACGGGGGACAGTAATAGGCACAGATACGCAGTATTTT.

This clonotype was seen only a few times. This chain connects TRBV20-1 to TRBJ2-3; tentative D call: TRBD2 (6 bases). CDR3 length: 13 residues. V was shortened by 7 bases and J by 4 bases, with 15 bases between the two germline ends. In germline, CDR1 is DFQATT, CDR2 SNEGSKA (reference sequence). In nucleotides, the CDR3 is TGCAGTGTAGAGAGACGGGAGTCAGATACGCAGTATTTT. As protein: CSVERRESDTQYF.

This clonotype has just a few counts. The chain has TRBV24-1 and TRBJ1-1, with TRBD1 as a possible D gene (6 bases). This CDR3 comprises 13 residues. Germline values: CDR1 KGHDR, CDR2 SFDVKD. The germline V and J ends were trimmed by 9 bases and 5 bases, with 15 bases remaining between them. DNA of the CDR3: TGTGCCACCGTCGGGGGGCTAAGTACTGAAGCTTTCTTT. Translation gives CATVGGLSTEAFF.

This clonotype has a count of ten or more. The V call is TRBV28, the J call TRBJ2-7; tentative D call: TRBD2 (5 bases). From germline, CDR1 is MDHEN and CDR2 SYDVKM. Trimming removed 8 bases from V and 2 bases from J, with 13 bases in between. The CDR3 extends over 13 amino acids. CDR3 region: CASVEGLTYEQYF. The CDR3 DNA reads TGTGCCAGCGTTGAAGGACTTACCTACGAGCAGTACTTC.

The chain recombines TRBV5-1 with TRBJ1-3, with 7 bases fitting TRBD1. The CDR3 contains 16 residues. After removal of 0 bases from V and 4 bases from J, the junction contained 7 bases not matched to a gene. Per the germline V gene, CDR1 is SGHRS and CDR2 is YFSETQ. CDR3 sequence (DNA): TGCGCCAGCAGCTTGGGACAGGGCGGCATCGGAAACACCATATATTTT. Translated, it gives CASSLGQGGIGNTIYF.

This clonotype was seen ten or more times. The chain couples TRBV3-1 to TRBJ1-2, with 10 bases fitting TRBD1. Germline loops: CDR1 LGHDT, CDR2 YNNKEL (reference sequence). The junction had 5 bases not matched to a gene; V was cut back by 6 bases and J by 7 bases. This CDR3 has 13 amino acids. CDR3 residues: CASSHRDRGGYTF. CDR3 sequence (DNA): TGTGCCAGCAGTCACCGGGACAGGGGTGGCTACACCTTC. The complete variable domain, with remaining parts taken from reference TRBV3-1 and TRBJ1-2, reads DTAVSQTPKYLVTQMGNDKSIKCEQNLGHDTMYWYKQDSKKFLKIMFSYNNKELIINETVPNRFSPKSPDKAHLNLHINSLELGDSAVYFCASSHRDRGGYTFGSGTRLTVV.

This clonotype turned up a few times. The CDR3 reads CASSLWQGIGANEKLFF. The CDR3 DNA reads as TGTGCCAGCAGTTTATGGCAGGGGATAGGAGCTAATGAAAAACTGTTTTTT. The J gene is TRBJ1-4, the V gene TRBV28; perhaps TRBD1 as D (6 bases). Germline V gives CDR1 MDHEN, CDR2 SYDVKM. The CDR3 is made up of 17 amino acids. The V end lost 0 bases, the J end lost 3 bases, and 14 bases lay between the germline ends. Full variable domain (outside the CDR3, taken from reference TRBV28 and TRBJ1-4): DVKVTQSSRYLVKRTGEKVFLECVQDMDHENMFWYRQDPGLGLRLIYFSYDVKMKEKGDIPEGYSVSREKKERFSLILESASTNQTSMYLCASSLWQGIGANEKLFFGSGTQLSVL.

This clonotype showed up many times. The V gene is TRBV20-1, the J gene TRBJ2-1, with D perhaps matching TRBD1 (6 bases). V lost 1 base and J 7 bases, leaving 11 bases between the germline ends. The CDR3 covers 13 residues. Germline values: CDR1 DFQATT, CDR2 SNEGSKA (reference sequence). The CDR3 sequence is CSARVHRANEQFF. The CDR3 DNA is TGCAGTGCTAGAGTCCACAGGGCGAATGAGCAGTTCTTC.

This clonotype was found many times. As DNA, the CDR3 is TGTGCCAGTAGTATAAGAGATACAGAGGGAACTGAAGCTTTCTTT. The encoded protein is CASSIRDTEGTEAFF. The V gene is TRBV19, the J gene TRBJ1-1, with D unresolved. V was clipped by 2 bases and J by 5 bases, with 15 bases between them. This CDR3 has 15 amino acids. The V gene's germline CDR1 is LNHDA and CDR2 SQIVND (reference sequence).

Concerning this clonotype: A read error may explain this, as a much larger clone is one base away. The genes are TRBV6-6 and TRBJ2-5, with no clear D. The CDR3 is 12 residues long. Germline-derived CDR1 and CDR2 are MNHNY and SVGAGI (reference sequence). V lost 0 bases, J lost 5 bases, and 4 bases lay in between. The CDR3 region has the DNA TGTGCCAGCAGTTACTCCCGGGAGACCCAGTACTTC. Translating gives CASSYSRETQYF.

Ten or more counts support this clonotype. This chain links TRBV12-3 or TRBV12-4 with TRBJ2-5, with 13 bases fitting TRBD2. V lost 5 bases, J lost 5 bases, and 5 bases stayed unmatched. This CDR3 spans 15 amino acids. The CDR3 bases are TGTGCCAGCAGTCTAACTAGCGGGGGGGCTGAGACCCAGTACTTC. Its translation is CASSLTSGGAETQYF.

The V gene is TRBV6-2 or TRBV6-3, the J gene TRBJ2-7; no firm D call. The CDR3 contains 15 residues. V was cut by 7 bases and J by 2 bases, with 18 bases left in between. Germline lookup yields CDR1 MNHEY and CDR2 SVGEGT. CDR3 coding DNA: TGTGCCAGCACCCCCCGCATGAGAGATCCCTACGAGCAGTACTTC. It codes for CASTPRMRDPYEQYF.

This clonotype was picked up many times. The CDR3 loop is CATSGRIGSTDTQYF. The CDR3 nucleotides read TGTGCCACCAGTGGCCGGATAGGGAGCACAGATACGCAGTATTTT. This rearrangement joins TRBV24-1 to TRBJ2-3, with D unresolved. The CDR3 is 15 amino acids. V lost 5 bases, J lost 0 bases, and 11 bases lay in between. CDR1 is KGHDR, CDR2 SFDVKD, per germline.

This clonotype was observed many times. The chain combines TRBV3-1 with TRBJ1-1; D unresolved. The germline CDR1 and CDR2 sequences are LGHDT and YNNKEL (reference sequence). This CDR3 comprises 13 residues. The germline V and J ends were trimmed by 4 bases and 5 bases, with 11 bases remaining between them. This CDR3 reads CASSPPGRTEAFF. As DNA, the CDR3 is TGTGCCAGCAGCCCACCCGGTCGGACTGAAGCTTTCTTT.

V is TRBV4-3 and J is TRBJ1-4; TRBD1 matches 7 bases. The germline gives CDR1 LGHNA, CDR2 YSLEER. The CDR3 covers 15 residues. With V trimmed by 0 bases and J by 8 bases, 6 bases remained unmatched. CDR3 region: CASSQDGTEGEKLFF. CDR3 in DNA: TGCGCCAGCAGCCAAGACGGGACAGAGGGGGAAAAACTGTTTTTT.

This clonotype was picked up many times. The chain employs TRBV3-1 and TRBJ1-1; D call uncertain. The V and J ends lost 1 base and 3 bases respectively, with 6 bases between them. Germline V gene lookup returns CDR1 LGHDT and CDR2 YNNKEL (reference sequence). This CDR3 is built from 13 residues. The CDR3 coding sequence is TGTGCCAGCAGCCAAGGGAGGGACACTGAAGCTTTCTTT. Its protein is CASSQGRDTEAFF.

This clonotype came up many times. V is TRBV7-2 and J is TRBJ2-1; 10 bases are a match to TRBD2. With V trimmed by 5 bases and J by 5 bases, 9 bases remained unmatched. Germline CDR1 is SGHTA and CDR2 is FQGNSA. This CDR3 spans 16 amino acids. The CDR3, as DNA: TGTGCCAGCAGCCTGACTAGCGGGTCCTTGCACAATGAGCAGTTCTTC. The encoded protein is CASSLTSGSLHNEQFF.

This clonotype was found many times. The V and J genes are TRBV5-1 and TRBJ2-5; 7 bases agree with TRBD2. The CDR3 has 15 amino acids. In germline, CDR1 is SGHRS, CDR2 YFSETQ. J lost 5 bases, V lost 1 base, and 8 bases had no gene match. The CDR3 nucleotides are TGCGCCAGCAGCTTGCTTGGACTAGATGCGGAGACCCAGTACTTC. Its translation is CASSLLGLDAETQYF.

In its sample, this clonotype was seen a few times. The chain employs TRBV5-6 and TRBJ1-5; TRBD1 aligns across 7 bases. Germline assignment: CDR1 SGHDT and CDR2 YYEEEE. Trimming at V came to 3 bases and at J to 9 bases, leaving 12 bases not matched to a gene. CDR3 length: 15 amino acids. The CDR3 protein is CASSWGTVSEGPQHF. CDR3 in DNA: TGTGCCAGCAGCTGGGGGACAGTTTCAGAGGGGCCCCAGCATTTT.

There are many counts of this clonotype. The genes are TRBV28 and TRBJ2-6; 10 bases align to TRBD2. V lost 4 bases to trimming and J lost 3 bases; unmatched junction nucleotides: 6. The V gene's germline CDR1 is MDHEN and CDR2 SYDVKM. The CDR3 covers 17 residues. CDR3 nucleotide sequence: TGTGCCAGCAGTTCCCTTAGCGGGGGGCTTGGGGCCAACGTCCTGACTTTC. Its protein product is CASSSLSGGLGANVLTF.

In this sample, this clonotype turned up a few times. The V and J genes are TRBV15 and TRBJ2-2; 8 bases are shared with TRBD1. CDR3 length: 16 residues. J was trimmed by 5 bases and V by 0 bases; bases with no gene match: 5. CDR1 and CDR2 (germline): LNHNV, YYDKDF (reference sequence). CDR3 sequence (DNA): TGTGCCACCAGCAGAGAGGACAGGGATCCTACCGGGGAGCTGTTTTTT. Translating gives CATSREDRDPTGELFF.

This chain uses TRBV11-2 with TRBJ2-1; D gene uncertain. Per the germline V gene, CDR1 is SGHAT and CDR2 is FQNNGV. The V end lost 6 bases, the J end lost 6 bases, and 18 bases lay between the germline ends. The CDR3 is 15 amino acids. CDR3: CASSLGRKTGNEQFF. The CDR3 DNA reads as TGTGCCAGCAGTCTTGGACGTAAGACGGGCAATGAGCAGTTCTTC.

This clonotype occurred many times. The chain has TRBV10-3 and TRBJ1-1, with D unresolved. Deletions cut 3 bases from V and 1 base from J, with 15 bases between. The CDR3 loop spans 16 amino acids. Looked up from germline, CDR1 is ENHRY and CDR2 is SYGVKD. The CDR3 bases are TGTGCCATCAGTGAATCTCCGACGGGCGGGAACACTGAAGCTTTCTTT. It is translated as CAISESPTGGNTEAFF.

This clonotype showed up many times. The chain links TRBV3-1 to TRBJ1-6; perhaps TRBD1 as D (5 bases). V lost 2 bases to trimming and J lost 7 bases, with 6 bases between them. The CDR3 has 13 residues. CDR1 and CDR2 from the germline V gene are LGHDT and YNNKEL (reference sequence). DNA of the CDR3: TGTGCCAGCAGCCAACCAGGGAATTCACCCCTCCACTTT. It specifies CASSQPGNSPLHF.